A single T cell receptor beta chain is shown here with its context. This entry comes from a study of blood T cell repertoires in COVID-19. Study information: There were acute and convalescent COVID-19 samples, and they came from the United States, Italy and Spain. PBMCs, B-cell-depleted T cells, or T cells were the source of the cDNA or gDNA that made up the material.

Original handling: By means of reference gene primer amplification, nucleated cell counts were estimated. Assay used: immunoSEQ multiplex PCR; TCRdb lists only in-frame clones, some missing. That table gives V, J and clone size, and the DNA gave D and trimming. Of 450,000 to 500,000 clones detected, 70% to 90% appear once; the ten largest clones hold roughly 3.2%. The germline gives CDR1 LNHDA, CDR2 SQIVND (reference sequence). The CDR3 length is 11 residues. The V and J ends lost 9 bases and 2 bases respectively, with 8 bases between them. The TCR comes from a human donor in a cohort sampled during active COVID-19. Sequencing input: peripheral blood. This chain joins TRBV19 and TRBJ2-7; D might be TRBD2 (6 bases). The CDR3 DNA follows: TGTGCCAGCGGGAGACCCTACGAGCAGTACTTC. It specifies CASGRPYEQYF.